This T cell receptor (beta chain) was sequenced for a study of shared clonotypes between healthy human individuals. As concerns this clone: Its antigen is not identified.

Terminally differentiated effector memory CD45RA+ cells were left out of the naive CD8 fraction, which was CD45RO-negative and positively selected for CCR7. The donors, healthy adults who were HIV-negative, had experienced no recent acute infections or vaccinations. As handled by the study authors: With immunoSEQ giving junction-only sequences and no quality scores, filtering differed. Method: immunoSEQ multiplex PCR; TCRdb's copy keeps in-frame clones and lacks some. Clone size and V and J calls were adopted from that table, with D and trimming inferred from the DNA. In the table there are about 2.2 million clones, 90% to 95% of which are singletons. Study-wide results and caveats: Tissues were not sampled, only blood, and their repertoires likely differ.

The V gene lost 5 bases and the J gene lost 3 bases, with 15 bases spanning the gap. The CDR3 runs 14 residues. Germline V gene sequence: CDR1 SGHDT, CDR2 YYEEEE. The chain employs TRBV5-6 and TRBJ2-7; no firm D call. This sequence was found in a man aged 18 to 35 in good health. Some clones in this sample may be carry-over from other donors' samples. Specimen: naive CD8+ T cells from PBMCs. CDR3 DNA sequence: TGTGCCAGCAGTCCTAGGTGGGTCCTCTACGAGCAGTACTTC. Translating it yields CASSPRWVLYEQYF.